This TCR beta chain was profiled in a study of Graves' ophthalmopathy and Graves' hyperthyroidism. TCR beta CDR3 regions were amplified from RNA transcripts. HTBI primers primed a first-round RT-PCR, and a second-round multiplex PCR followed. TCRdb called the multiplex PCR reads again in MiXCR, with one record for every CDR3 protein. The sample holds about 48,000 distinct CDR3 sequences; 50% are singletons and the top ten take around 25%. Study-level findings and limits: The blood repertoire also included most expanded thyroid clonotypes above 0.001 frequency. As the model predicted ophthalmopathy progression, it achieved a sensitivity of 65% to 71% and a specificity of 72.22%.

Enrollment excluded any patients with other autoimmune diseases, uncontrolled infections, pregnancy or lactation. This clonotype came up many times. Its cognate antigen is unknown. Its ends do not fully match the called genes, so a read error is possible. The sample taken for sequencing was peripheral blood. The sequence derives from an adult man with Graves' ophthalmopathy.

Written as DNA, the CDR3 is TGTGCCAGCAGTTACTCGAGTCCCCAGGGGCTTTCCTTT. Amino acid sequence: CASSYSSPQGLSF. This rearrangement joins TRBV6-5 to TRBJ1-1; D might be TRBD1 (6 bases). This CDR3 spans 13 amino acids. Germline CDR1 is MNHEY and CDR2 is SVGAGI.